The 22 T cell receptor beta chains listed next were all sequenced from one sample in a study of cytomegalovirus exposure and HLA in healthy donors. Only in-frame clones appear in the TCRdb table, and some are missing; sequencing was by immunoSEQ multiplex PCR. The sample consists of about 130,000 clones, over 90% of them appearing once. Material: PBMCs. All receptors come from a young man in good health and CMV-seropositive.

The rearrangement joins TRBV2 to TRBJ2-3; TRBD1 aligns across 9 bases. Germline V gene lookup returns CDR1 SNHLY and CDR2 FYNNEI. V lost 6 bases and J lost 0; bases outside the gene matches: 22. This CDR3 contains 21 residues. The CDR3 sequence is CASSPAPGQGVFWTSTDTQYF. Here the CDR3 DNA reads TGTGCCAGCAGCCCTGCCCCGGGACAGGGTGTGTTTTGGACTAGCACAGATACGCAGTATTTT.

The V gene is TRBV6-5, the J gene TRBJ2-5; 10 bases align to TRBD1. Trimming removed 2 bases from V and 5 bases from J; junction bases left unmatched: 2. The CDR3 loop spans 14 amino acids. CDR1 is MNHEY and CDR2 is SVGAGI in the germline V gene. The CDR3 loop is CASSYGTGAETQYF. The CDR3, as DNA: TGTGCCAGCAGTTACGGGACAGGGGCGGAGACCCAGTACTTC.

This clone was counted a few times. This chain links TRBV28 with TRBJ1-1; a possible D gene is TRBD1 (5 bases). Trimming shortened V by 5 bases and J by 1 base, and 14 bases separated the two germline ends. Germline V gene lookup returns CDR1 MDHEN and CDR2 SYDVKM. The CDR3 length is 15 residues. Here the CDR3 reads CASSPLTETNTEAFF. As DNA, the CDR3 is TGTGCCAGCAGTCCCCTGACAGAGACGAACACTGAAGCTTTCTTT.

The gene calls are TRBV5-6 and TRBJ1-1; 9 bases are a match to TRBD1. CDR1 and CDR2 (germline): SGHDT, YYEEEE. With 3 bases clipped from V and 4 bases from J, the junction kept 13 bases outside the gene matches. This CDR3 has 17 residues. This chain's CDR3 is CASSWGWDREAFTEAFF. For the CDR3, the DNA is TGTGCCAGCAGCTGGGGATGGGACAGGGAGGCTTTCACTGAAGCTTTCTTT.

This sequence joins TRBV5-6 and TRBJ2-5; D gene uncertain. The ends were cut back, 4 bases at V and 2 bases at J, with 12 bases in the middle. This CDR3 region has 14 residues. In germline, CDR1 is SGHDT, CDR2 YYEEEE. CDR3 coding DNA: TGTGCCAGCAGCCCCCGAGGTTGGCAAGAGACCCAGTACTTC. It translates to CASSPRGWQETQYF.

The V gene is TRBV2, the J gene TRBJ1-1; possibly TRBD1 for D (5 bases). V lost 8 bases and J lost 1, with 11 bases in between. In germline, CDR1 is SNHLY, CDR2 FYNNEI. This CDR3 spans 13 amino acids. The CDR3 sequence is CASYLDKNTEAFF. The CDR3, as DNA: TGTGCCAGCTACCTGGACAAGAACACTGAAGCTTTCTTT.

This chain links TRBV6-1 with TRBJ1-5; D is possibly TRBD1 (5 bases). This CDR3 spans 16 amino acids. The V gene lost 0 bases and the J gene lost 2 bases, with 11 bases spanning the gap. Per the germline V gene, CDR1 is MNHNS and CDR2 is SASEGT. As DNA, the CDR3 is TGTGCCAGCAGTGAAGCTATCAGGGTAGGCAATCAGCCCCAGCATTTT. Translation: CASSEAIRVGNQPQHF.

As DNA, the CDR3 is TGTGCCAGCACCCAAGGGGATAATGAAAAACTGTTTTTT. Protein: CASTQGDNEKLFF. The chain recombines TRBV7-9 with TRBJ1-4; tentative D call: TRBD1 (5 bases). The CDR3 runs to 13 residues. V gave up 7 bases and J gave up 4 bases, with 10 bases separating them. Germline-derived CDR1 and CDR2 are SEHNR and FQNEAQ (reference sequence).

The chain carries TRBV5-5 and TRBJ1-1, with D uncertain. V lost 2 bases and J lost 1, with 15 bases in between. The CDR3 covers 16 residues. Germline CDR1 and CDR2: SGHKS and YYEKEE (reference sequence). The CDR3 protein is CASSFGGWRRNTEAFF. The CDR3 DNA reads as TGTGCCAGCAGCTTTGGAGGGTGGAGGCGGAACACTGAAGCTTTCTTT.

CDR3: CASSFTTGAPETQYF. In DNA form, the CDR3 reads TGCGCCAGCAGCTTTACGACAGGGGCCCCAGAGACCCAGTACTTC. The chain carries TRBV5-1 and TRBJ2-5; 8 bases agree with TRBD1. The junction had 7 bases not matched to a gene; V was cut back by 2 bases and J by 4 bases. The germline V gene has CDR1 SGHRS and CDR2 YFSETQ. The CDR3 is 15 residues long. Full variable domain (remainder filled in from reference TRBV5-1 and TRBJ2-5): KAGVTQTPRYLIKTRGQQVTLSCSPISGHRSVSWYQQTPGQGLQFLFEYFSETQRNKGNFPGRFSGRQFSNSRSEMNVSTLELGDSALYLCASSFTTGAPETQYFGPGTRLLVL.

The V call is TRBV5-6, the J call TRBJ2-7; tentative D call: TRBD1 (6 bases). This CDR3 is 13 amino acids long. Trimming stripped 2 bases from V and 5 bases from J, with 11 bases between. CDR1 and CDR2 from the germline V gene are SGHDT and YYEEEE. CDR3 in amino acids: CASSLGRGHEQYF. Written as DNA, the CDR3 is TGTGCCAGCAGCTTAGGCAGGGGCCACGAGCAGTACTTC.

CDR3 region: CASRPGSPYNTEAFF. CDR3 DNA: TGTGCCAGCAGGCCCGGGTCACCATACAACACTGAAGCTTTCTTT. The V gene is TRBV27, the J gene TRBJ1-1; D not resolved. The CDR3 is 15 amino acids. The germline gives CDR1 MNHEY, CDR2 SMNVEV (reference sequence). V was pared by 6 bases and J by 2 bases, with 16 bases between.

J is TRBJ1-2 and V is TRBV9, with 8 bases that match TRBD1. Trimming removed 3 bases from V and 7 bases from J; junction bases left unmatched: 8. The CDR3 has 14 amino acids. Germline values: CDR1 SGDLS, CDR2 YYNGEE. CDR3 in DNA: TGTGCCAGCAGCGCCATGACAGGGGAGAGTGGCTACACCTTC. It is translated as CASSAMTGESGYTF.

The V gene is TRBV7-9, the J gene TRBJ2-2; no clear D. The CDR3 covers 12 residues. CDR1 is SEHNR and CDR2 is FQNEAQ in the germline V gene (reference sequence). V lost 2 bases to trimming and J lost 9 bases, with 7 bases between them. The CDR3 spells CASSLSPWELFF. The CDR3 region has the DNA TGTGCCAGCAGCTTATCCCCCTGGGAGCTGTTTTTT.

J is TRBJ2-7 and V is TRBV9, with 8 nucleotides matching TRBD1. CDR3 length equals 14 residues. V lost 2 bases, J lost 1 base, and 2 bases stayed unmatched. In germline, CDR1 is SGDLS, CDR2 YYNGEE. The CDR3 bases are TGTGCCAGCAGCGTGGGACAGGAATCCTACGAGCAGTACTTC. Translating gives CASSVGQESYEQYF.

The gene calls are TRBV9 and TRBJ1-1; D not resolved. The CDR3 consists of 14 residues. Trimming took 0 bases from V and 2 from J, leaving 8 bases between them. Germline V gene data show CDR1 as SGDLS and CDR2 as YYNGEE. The CDR3 coding sequence is TGTGCCAGCAGCGTAGGAGATGTCAACACTGAAGCTTTCTTT. The encoded protein is CASSVGDVNTEAFF.

This chain uses TRBV5-1 with TRBJ2-5; D is ambiguous. Germline V gene data show CDR1 as SGHRS and CDR2 as YFSETQ. V was pared by 4 bases and J by 7 bases, with 23 bases between. This CDR3 is built from 16 residues. CDR3 bases: TGCGCCAGCAGCCCATTTGGGTCGGGTATTGATGCGACCCAGTACTTC. Translating it yields CASSPFGSGIDATQYF. Looking up the rest from reference TRBV5-1 and TRBJ2-5 gives the full variable domain: KAGVTQTPRYLIKTRGQQVTLSCSPISGHRSVSWYQQTPGQGLQFLFEYFSETQRNKGNFPGRFSGRQFSNSRSEMNVSTLELGDSALYLCASSPFGSGIDATQYFGPGTRLLVL.

The chain joins TRBV19 to TRBJ2-3, with 7 nucleotides matching TRBD2. The length of the CDR3 is 12 residues. Germline CDR1 reads LNHDA; CDR2 reads SQIVND (reference sequence). The junction had 4 bases not matched to a gene; V was cut back by 4 bases and J by 9 bases. The CDR3 DNA reads TGTGCCAGTAGTAGAGCGGGGCAGACGCAGTATTTT. As protein: CASSRAGQTQYF.

This sequence joins TRBV2 and TRBJ2-4, with 8 positions matching TRBD2. V gave up 6 bases and J gave up 7 bases; unmatched junction bases: 8. Germline loops: CDR1 SNHLY, CDR2 FYNNEI. The length of the CDR3 is 14 residues. The CDR3 loop reads CASSPRGGRNIQYF. The CDR3 DNA sequence: TGTGCCAGCAGCCCACGGGGCGGGAGGAACATTCAGTACTTC.

This chain connects TRBV19 to TRBJ1-5; 8 bases line up with TRBD1. V lost 3 bases to trimming and J lost 0 bases; unmatched junction nucleotides: 7. CDR1 LNHDA and CDR2 SQIVND come from the germline V gene (reference sequence). The CDR3 covers 17 residues. The CDR3 DNA follows: TGTGCCAGTAGTATTGGCAGGGGGCGACGTAGCAATCAGCCCCAGCATTTT. Amino acids: CASSIGRGRRSNQPQHF. The whole variable domain, remainder taken from reference TRBV19 and TRBJ1-5, is DGGITQSPKYLFRKEGQNVTLSCEQNLNHDAMYWYRQDPGQGLRLIYYSQIVNDFQKGDIAEGYSVSREKKESFPLTVTSAQKNPTAFYLCASSIGRGRRSNQPQHFGDGTRLSIL.

The chain links TRBV19 to TRBJ1-2; D unresolved. The CDR3 loop spans 13 amino acids. Germline assignment: CDR1 LNHDA and CDR2 SQIVND (reference sequence). V lost 6 bases and J lost 5, with 13 bases in between. CDR3 residues: CASSPRSIYGYTF. In DNA form, the CDR3 reads TGTGCCAGTAGCCCGAGGTCGATTTATGGCTACACCTTC.

This clone occurred once. V gene TRBV6-6 combines with J gene TRBJ1-1; 8 bases agree with TRBD1. V shed 2 bases and J 0 bases; nucleotides not matched to a gene: 5. The CDR3 contains 16 residues. Germline V gene lookup returns CDR1 MNHNY and CDR2 SVGAGI (reference sequence). CDR3: CASSYRGTGMNTEAFF. CDR3 DNA: TGTGCCAGCAGTTACCGGGGGACAGGAATGAACACTGAAGCTTTCTTT.